The sequence of this T cell receptor beta chain was determined in a study of cytomegalovirus exposure and HLA in healthy donors. Germline loops: CDR1 ENHRY, CDR2 SYGVKD. This CDR3 has 15 amino acids. The V gene end was trimmed by 6 bases and the J gene end by 0 bases; junction bases not matched to a gene: 1. PCR used 60 Vbeta primers and 13 Jbeta primers. Method: immunoSEQ multiplex PCR; TCRdb's copy keeps in-frame clones and lacks some. The sample includes under 130,000 clones, about 68% seen only once; the top ten take 3% to 4%. This clonotype was obtained from a man aged 30 to 39 in good health and CMV-seropositive. The genes are TRBV10-3 and TRBJ2-7, with 14 bases aligning to TRBD2. The specimen sequenced was PBMCs. The CDR3 DNA reads TGTGCCATCAGGACTAGCGGGGGGGGCTCCTACGAGCAGTACTTC. Protein product: CAIRTSGGGSYEQYF.